This record looks at one T cell receptor (beta chain) sequence and its context. Its antigen is unknown. The CDR3 is 16 amino acids. Germline lookup yields CDR1 MNHNS and CDR2 SASEGT. The V and J ends lost 4 bases and 5 bases, in that order; junction bases with no gene match: 8. A library of TCRbeta sequences, prepared with unique molecular identifiers, was generated. MiXCR, applied by TCRdb to the PCR reads, yields one record per CDR3 protein. In the table there are fewer than 1 million distinct CDR3 sequences, roughly 15% of which are singletons. The record originates from a study of T-cell reconstitution after alpha-beta-depleted transplantation in children. Points from the study as a whole: Hyperexpanded clones declined; after one year, newly produced T cells mostly supplied diversity. Where alpha-beta T cells came from about two months after transplant was reportedly several hundred expanded graft clones.

The input for sequencing was PBMCs, mostly from graft donor cells, taken 360 days after TCRalphabeta/CD19-depleted stem cell transplant. This clonotype was obtained from a male patient aged 10-17 years who had a stem cell transplant for acute lymphoblastic leukemia, so the T cells may come from the graft donor. V usage is TRBV6-1 and J usage is TRBJ2-2, with 9 positions matching TRBD2. The CDR3 spells CASSGHSSGATGELFF. CDR3 nucleotide sequence: TGTGCCAGCAGTGGTCACTCTAGCGGGGCAACCGGGGAGCTGTTTTTT.